This T cell receptor (beta chain) is drawn from a study of PD-1 blockade in classical Hodgkin lymphoma. Looking at the study overall: Once every 2 weeks, patients received intravenous nivolumab at 3 mg/kg. Regarding the study as a whole: Newly diagnosed patients had diversity similar to the baseline diversity of complete responders. Reported baseline diversity: healthy donors highest, relapsed/refractory patients lowest. While CD8+ TCR diversity did not rise significantly by C4D1, CD4+ TCR diversity did.

The time point denotes: cycle 4 day 1 (C4D1), after less than 7 weeks of nivolumab. The patients all showed relapse after autologous stem cell transplantation, while their brentuximab vedotin exposure varied. Sequencing used immunoSEQ multiplex PCR; TCRdb keeps in-frame clones, though not all of them. The sample includes some 100,000 clones, just over 90% of them seen just once. Comments on this clone: Its target is not known.

The sequence was collected from a human donor with classical Hodgkin lymphoma. This sample comprised peripheral blood mononuclear cells (PBMCs), obtained before the fourth cycle of nivolumab.

The CDR3 sequence: CASRDRMYGYTF. The CDR3 DNA follows: TGTGCCAGCCGGGACAGGATGTATGGCTACACCTTC. The J gene is TRBJ1-2, the V gene TRBV28; 8 nucleotides align to TRBD1. The CDR3 is 12 residues long. Trimming cost V 8 bases and J 5 bases; bases outside gene matches: 4. The germline V gene encodes CDR1 MDHEN and CDR2 SYDVKM.